This T cell receptor beta chain was sequenced during a study of neoadjuvant anti-PD-1 for oral cavity cancer. Study at large: Non-progressing patients received a fourth nivolumab dose near day 43, then surgery on days 50-56. General study results and limits: Each response group had just a few patients in TCR analyses.

TCRdb's copy holds only in-frame clones and misses some; the assay was immunoSEQ multiplex PCR. The table lists fewer than 40,000 clones, around nine tenths of them singletons. Regarding this clone: The antigen is undetermined.

These newly diagnosed stage II-IVA oral cavity squamous cell carcinoma patients had no prior systemic or radiation treatment. Patients had HPV-negative, locally advanced oral cavity squamous cell carcinoma. Specimen: PBMCs, collected before nivolumab (anti-PD-1) treatment. The sequence came from a person aged 35-80 years with oral cavity squamous cell carcinoma.

As DNA, the CDR3 is TGTGCCAGCAGTGACTCGGCGACCACCGGGGAGCTGTTTTTT. Its translation is CASSDSATTGELFF. The gene calls are TRBV6-4 and TRBJ2-2, with D unclear. Germline lookup yields CDR1 MRHNA and CDR2 SNTAGT. Deletions cut 0 bases from V and 4 bases from J, with 6 bases between. The CDR3 is made up of 14 amino acids.